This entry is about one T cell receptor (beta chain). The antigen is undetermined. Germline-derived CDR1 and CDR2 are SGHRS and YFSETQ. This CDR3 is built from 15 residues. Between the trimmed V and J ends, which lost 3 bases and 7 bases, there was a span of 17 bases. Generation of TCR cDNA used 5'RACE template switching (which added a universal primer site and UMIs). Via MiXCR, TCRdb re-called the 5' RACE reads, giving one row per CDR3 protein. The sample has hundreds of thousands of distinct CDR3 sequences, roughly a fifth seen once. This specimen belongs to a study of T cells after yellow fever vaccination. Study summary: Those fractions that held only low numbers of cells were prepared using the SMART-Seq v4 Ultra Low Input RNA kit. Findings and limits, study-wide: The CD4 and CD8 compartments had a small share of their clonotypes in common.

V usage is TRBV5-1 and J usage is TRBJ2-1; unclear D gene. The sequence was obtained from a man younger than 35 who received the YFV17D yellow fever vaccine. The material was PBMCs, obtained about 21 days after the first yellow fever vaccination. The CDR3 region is CASSSGRLGLNEQFF. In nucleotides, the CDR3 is TGCGCCAGCAGCTCGGGTCGGCTAGGGTTGAATGAGCAGTTCTTC.